The TCR beta chain under discussion was sequenced for a study of cytomegalovirus exposure and HLA in healthy donors. General observations from the study: Of the V segments, some could not be distinguished, including TRBV6-2 and TRBV6-3, and were excluded.

To note about this clone: Its antigen is still unknown.

This CDR3 is 21 amino acids long. Germline assignment: CDR1 LGHNA and CDR2 YNFKEQ. The V segment lost 4 bases and the J segment 5 bases; nucleotides outside the gene matches: 23. In the PCR, 60 Vbeta and 13 Jbeta primers were used. The data were produced by immunoSEQ multiplex PCR, yet TCRdb's version contains in-frame clones alone and is incomplete. The sample holds tens of thousands of clones, over 60% seen once. The clonotype comes from a young man in good health and CMV-seronegative. Specimen: PBMCs. V and J are TRBV4-2 and TRBJ2-3; 11 nucleotides line up with TRBD2. The CDR3 DNA sequence: TGTGCCAGCAGCCCGCTGGTGACTAGCGGGGAGAGCCCGATACTGAGAGATACGCAGTATTTT. This translates into CASSPLVTSGESPILRDTQYF.